Presented here are 14 T cell receptor beta chains from one specimen sequenced in a study of T cells in Graves' hyperthyroidism and ophthalmopathy. There were TCR beta CDR3 regions amplified from RNA transcripts. TCR CDR3 underwent first-round RT-PCR with the HTBI primer set. TCRdb reprocessed the multiplex PCR reads via MiXCR and lists one record per CDR3 protein. The table shows over 500,000 distinct CDR3 sequences, with approximately 14% occurring only once. The sequenced material came from blood. The receptors shown here come from a woman aged 35 to 49 with Graves' hyperthyroidism.

Comment on this clonotype: The junction shows a germline mismatch at one end, possibly a read error. J is TRBJ2-1 and V is TRBV9; no reliable D call. This CDR3 is built from 15 residues. Germline values: CDR1 SGDLS, CDR2 YYNGEE. The CDR3 nucleotides read TGTGCCAACAGCGTAAGGGTGAGTGGGGACAATGAGCAGTTCTTC. Amino acid sequence: CANSVRVSGDNEQFF.

This clonotype was picked up many times. The V and J genes are TRBV3-1 and TRBJ2-5, with TRBD2 identical over 14 bases. This CDR3 region has 17 residues. Germline CDR1 reads LGHDT; CDR2 reads YNNKEL (reference sequence). After removal of 3 bases from V and 4 bases from J, the junction contained 7 bases not matched to a gene. The CDR3 DNA is TGTGCCAGCAGCCAGGGGACTAGCGGGAGTTCGTCAGAGACCCAGTACTTC. It yields the protein CASSQGTSGSSSETQYF.

This clonotype was detected many times. The DNA for the CDR3 is TGTGCCAGCAGCCAAGGACAGACCTATGGCTACACCTTC. The encoded protein is CASSQGQTYGYTF. This chain joins TRBV3-1 and TRBJ1-2; possibly TRBD1 for D (5 bases). Germline V CDR1 and CDR2: LGHDT, YNNKEL (reference sequence). V lost 1 base and J lost 4, with 7 bases in between. The CDR3 consists of 13 residues.

This clonotype was observed many times. The chain recombines TRBV5-1 with TRBJ2-1; D is possibly TRBD1 or TRBD2 (5 bases each). This CDR3 is 15 amino acids long. Germline-derived CDR1 and CDR2 are SGHRS and YFSETQ. V dropped 2 bases and J dropped 7 bases, with 16 bases sitting between them. The CDR3 loop is CASSLFSQGPNEQFF. The CDR3 region has the DNA TGCGCCAGCAGCTTATTCAGTCAGGGACCTAATGAGCAGTTCTTC.

This clonotype has more than one count but fewer than ten. The chain combines TRBV7-2 with TRBJ2-1; D might be TRBD2 (5 bases). Germline V gives CDR1 SGHTA, CDR2 FQGNSA. V shed 2 bases and J shed 0 bases, with 11 bases lying between them. This CDR3 is 16 amino acids long. CDR3: CASSLRWESSYNEQFF. The CDR3 DNA reads as TGTGCCAGCAGCTTAAGGTGGGAGAGCTCCTACAATGAGCAGTTCTTC. The entire variable domain, with the rest obtained from reference TRBV7-2 and TRBJ2-1, is as follows: GAGVSQSPSNKVTEKGKDVELRCDPISGHTALYWYRQSLGQGLEFLIYFQGNSAPDKSGLPSDRFSAERTGGSVSTLTIQRTQQEDSAVYLCASSLRWESSYNEQFFGPGTRLTVL.

The chain links TRBV19 to TRBJ1-2; D perhaps matches TRBD1 (6 bases). The CDR3 covers 15 residues. CDR1 LNHDA and CDR2 SQIVND come from the germline V gene (reference sequence). V lost 6 bases and J lost 4, with 18 bases in between. CDR3 amino acids: CASRRGGEGGYGYTF. CDR3 coding DNA: TGTGCCAGTAGGAGAGGGGGAGAAGGGGGCTATGGCTACACCTTC. Full variable domain (missing parts from reference TRBV19 and TRBJ1-2): DGGITQSPKYLFRKEGQNVTLSCEQNLNHDAMYWYRQDPGQGLRLIYYSQIVNDFQKGDIAEGYSVSREKKESFPLTVTSAQKNPTAFYLCASRRGGEGGYGYTFGSGTRLTVV.

This chain connects TRBV5-4 to TRBJ1-1; tentative D call: TRBD1 (6 bases). The CDR3 sequence is 12 residues long. The germline CDR1 and CDR2 sequences are SGHNT and YYREEE (reference sequence). The ends were cut back, 3 bases at V and 6 bases at J, with 9 bases in the middle. The CDR3 nucleotides read TGTGCCAGCAGCTCCCGGACAGCTGAAGCTTTCTTT. This encodes CASSSRTAEAFF.

This clonotype showed up just a few times. The chain has TRBV20-1 and TRBJ2-7; no reliable D call. Trimming took 2 bases from V and 4 from J, leaving 12 bases between them. The CDR3 sequence is 13 residues long. The germline CDR1 and CDR2 sequences are DFQATT and SNEGSKA (reference sequence). The CDR3 protein is CSARSPSRYEQYF. The DNA of the CDR3 is TGCAGTGCTAGATCCCCCTCTAGGTACGAGCAGTACTTC.

Only a few counts were recorded for this clonotype. The rearrangement links TRBV14 to TRBJ2-7, with D perhaps TRBD2 (5 bases). The length of the CDR3 is 16 residues. The V gene lost 0 bases and the J gene lost 2 bases, with 14 bases spanning the gap. The V gene's germline CDR1 is SGHDN and CDR2 FVKESK. CDR3 sequence reads: CASSQEESGAPYEQYF. As DNA, the CDR3 is TGTGCCAGCAGCCAAGAGGAGAGCGGTGCACCCTACGAGCAGTACTTC. Combining the CDR3 with reference TRBV14 and TRBJ2-7 gives the whole variable domain EAGVTQFPSHSVIEKGQTVTLRCDPISGHDNLYWYRRVMGKEIKFLLHFVKESKQDESGMPNNRFLAERTGGTYSTLKVQPAELEDSGVYFCASSQEESGAPYEQYFGPGTRLTVT.

This clonotype was detected only a few times. This chain joins TRBV30 and TRBJ2-1; 10 bases map to TRBD2. The CDR3 contains 17 residues. The germline V gene encodes CDR1 GTSNPN and CDR2 SVGIG (reference sequence). With V trimmed by 0 bases and J by 5 bases, 10 bases remained unmatched. The CDR3 region is CAWSVQRTSGVHNEQFF. CDR3 coding DNA: TGTGCCTGGAGTGTACAACGGACTAGCGGCGTTCACAATGAGCAGTTCTTC.

The chain uses TRBV29-1 and TRBJ1-2, with 8 bases matching TRBD1. The J segment lost 8 bases and the V segment lost 7 bases, leaving 12 bases of the junction unmatched. This CDR3 has 13 residues. Germline CDR1 reads SQVTM; CDR2 reads ANQGSEA. The CDR3 DNA is TGCAGCGCCGACAGGGGTTCCCCGGGCGGCTACACCTTC. This codes for CSADRGSPGGYTF.

V is TRBV24-1 and J is TRBJ2-1; the match to TRBD2 covers 14 bases. V was pared by 4 bases and J by 9 bases, with 7 bases of the junction left unmatched. CDR1 and CDR2 from the germline V gene are KGHDR and SFDVKD. CDR3 length: 16 amino acids. The CDR3 spells CATSDLGTSGRGEQFF. The CDR3, as DNA: TGTGCCACCAGTGACCTCGGGACTAGCGGGAGAGGTGAGCAGTTCTTC.

The chain recombines TRBV12-3 or TRBV12-4 with TRBJ2-1; 11 bases align to TRBD2. V dropped 0 bases and J dropped 10; count of bases not matched to a gene: 5. The CDR3 covers 15 residues. CDR3 DNA sequence: TGTGCCAGCAGTTTAGCTAGCGGGGGGGGAGTGGAGCAGTTCTTC. Amino acids: CASSLASGGGVEQFF.

This clonotype was observed at least ten times. V usage is TRBV2 and J usage is TRBJ2-7; 8 bases are a match to TRBD1. Germline V CDR1 and CDR2: SNHLY, FYNNEI. This CDR3 region has 13 residues. Germline trimming cut 2 bases from V and 5 bases from J; bases unmatched to any gene: 2. The CDR3, as DNA: TGTGCCAGCAGTGAACAGGGGGCCAACGAGCAGTACTTC. Translating gives CASSEQGANEQYF.